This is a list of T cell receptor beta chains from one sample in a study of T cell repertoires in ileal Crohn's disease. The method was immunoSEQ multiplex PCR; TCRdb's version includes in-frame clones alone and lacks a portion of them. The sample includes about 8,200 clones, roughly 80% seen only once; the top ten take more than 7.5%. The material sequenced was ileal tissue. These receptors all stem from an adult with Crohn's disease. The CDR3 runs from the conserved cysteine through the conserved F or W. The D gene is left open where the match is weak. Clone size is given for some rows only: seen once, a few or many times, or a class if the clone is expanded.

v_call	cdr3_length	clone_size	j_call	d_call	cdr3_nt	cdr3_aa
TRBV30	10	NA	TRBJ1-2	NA	TGTGCCTCATCAGGGTATGGCTACACCTTC	CASSGYGYTF
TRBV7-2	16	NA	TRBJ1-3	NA	TGTGCCAGCAGCTTTTTGTCAGGGCGGTCTGGAAACACCATATATTTT	CASSFLSGRSGNTIYF
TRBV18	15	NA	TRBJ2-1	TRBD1	TGTGCCAGCTCACTTGGGACAGGGAAACTCAATGAGCAGTTCTTC	CASSLGTGKLNEQFF
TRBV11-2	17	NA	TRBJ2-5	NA	TGTGCCAGCAGCACCAGACAGGAGGTCCCCAACCAAGAGACCCAGTACTTC	CASSTRQEVPNQETQYF
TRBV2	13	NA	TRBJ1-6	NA	TGTGCCGGTCGCAGCTCCTATAATTCACCCCTCCACTTT	CAGRSSYNSPLHF
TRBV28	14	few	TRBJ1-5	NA	TGTGCCAGCATGCCCCTACGATGGTATGAGCCCCAGCATTTT	CASMPLRWYEPQHF
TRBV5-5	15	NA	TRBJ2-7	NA	TGTGCCAGCAGCTATGGTGGCAGGGGAACCTACGAGCAGTACTTC	CASSYGGRGTYEQYF
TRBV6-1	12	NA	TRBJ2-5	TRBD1	TGTGCCAGGACGGGACAGAAAGAGACCCAGTACTTC	CARTGQKETQYF
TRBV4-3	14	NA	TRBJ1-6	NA	TGCGCCAGCAGCCAAGGGGACAACTATTCACCCCTCCACTTT	CASSQGDNYSPLHF
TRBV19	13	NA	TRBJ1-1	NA	TGTGCCAGTCGGGACACCTTGAACACTGAAGCTTTCTTT	CASRDTLNTEAFF
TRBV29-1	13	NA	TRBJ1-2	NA	TGCAGCGCTAACCCAGGGACTGCCTATGGCTACACCTTC	CSANPGTAYGYTF
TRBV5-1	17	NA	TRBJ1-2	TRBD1	TGCGCCAGCAGCTTCAGTGGGACAGGGGCCAGTCAAAGGTCCTACACCTTC	CASSFSGTGASQRSYTF
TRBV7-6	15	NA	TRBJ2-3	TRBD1	TGTGCCAGCAGCCCGAGTCCCGGGACAGGGAAGAATCAGTATTTT	CASSPSPGTGKNQYF
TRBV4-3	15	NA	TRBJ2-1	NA	TGCGCCAGCAGCCCCGTGGGGGGGCCCGACAATGAGCAGTTCTTC	CASSPVGGPDNEQFF
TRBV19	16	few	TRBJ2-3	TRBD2	TGTGCCAGTAGTGGGACTAGCGGGGGGGCGGCAGATACGCAGTATTTT	CASSGTSGGAADTQYF
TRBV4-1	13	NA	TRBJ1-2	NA	TGCGCCAGCAGCCAAGGGGGCCCCTATGGCTACACCTTC	CASSQGGPYGYTF
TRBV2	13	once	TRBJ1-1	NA	TGTGCCACCCAGACAGAAATGAACACTGAAGCTTTCTTT	CATQTEMNTEAFF
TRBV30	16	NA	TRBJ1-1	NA	TGTGCCTGGAGTTCATTGCCCCTGGGAGTAGGGACTGAAGCTTTCTTT	CAWSSLPLGVGTEAFF
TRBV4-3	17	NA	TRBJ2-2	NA	TGCGCCAGCAGCCAACAGTTACTTCACAGGGTCACCGGGGAGCTGTTTTTT	CASSQQLLHRVTGELFF
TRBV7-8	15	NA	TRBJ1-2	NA	TGTGCCAGCAGCTTAGTTCAGGAGGGGTTGGATGGCTACACCTTC	CASSLVQEGLDGYTF
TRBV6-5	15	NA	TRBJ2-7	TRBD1	TGTGCCAGCAGTTACTCGTCGGACAGGGGCCACGAGCAGTACTTC	CASSYSSDRGHEQYF
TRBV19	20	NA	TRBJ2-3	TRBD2	TGTGCCAGTAGTAGCCGGGGACTAGCGGCAAAGCTATCTAGCACAGATACGCAGTATTTT	CASSSRGLAAKLSSTDTQYF
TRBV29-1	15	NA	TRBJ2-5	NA	TGCAGCGTTGAAGATGCGGGGGCCCTACAAGAGACCCAGTACTTC	CSVEDAGALQETQYF